One TCR beta chain is described in this entry. Its matching antigen is unknown. The TCR beta libraries were generated through quantitative 5'-RACE incorporating molecular barcodes. A single record per CDR3 protein comes from TCRdb applying MiXCR to the 5' RACE reads. The repertoire holds some 330,000 distinct CDR3 sequences, with less than 9.5% as singletons. This specimen comes from a study of CD8 T cells in ankylosing spondylitis. V was pared by 5 bases and J by 0 bases, with 8 bases between. CDR1 is DFQATT and CDR2 is SNEGSKA in the germline V gene (reference sequence). CDR3 length: 14 amino acids. Study findings and constraints: Those disease-linked clones were CD8+; they were also relatively rare in peripheral blood. Reportedly, significant enrichment of disease-linked clones occurred in matched ankylosing spondylitis synovial fluid. What seemed typical of ankylosing spondylitis blood was a TCR beta motif built from roughly eight highly homologous variants.

The gene calls are TRBV20-1 and TRBJ2-6; D is undetermined. The receptor was isolated from a male donor with ankylosing spondylitis. Sample: blood, either unsorted or a sorted T cell fraction (not recorded which). The CDR3 sequence is CSAPLDSGANVLTF. CDR3 nucleotides: TGCAGTGCTCCCTTAGACTCTGGGGCCAACGTCCTGACTTTC.